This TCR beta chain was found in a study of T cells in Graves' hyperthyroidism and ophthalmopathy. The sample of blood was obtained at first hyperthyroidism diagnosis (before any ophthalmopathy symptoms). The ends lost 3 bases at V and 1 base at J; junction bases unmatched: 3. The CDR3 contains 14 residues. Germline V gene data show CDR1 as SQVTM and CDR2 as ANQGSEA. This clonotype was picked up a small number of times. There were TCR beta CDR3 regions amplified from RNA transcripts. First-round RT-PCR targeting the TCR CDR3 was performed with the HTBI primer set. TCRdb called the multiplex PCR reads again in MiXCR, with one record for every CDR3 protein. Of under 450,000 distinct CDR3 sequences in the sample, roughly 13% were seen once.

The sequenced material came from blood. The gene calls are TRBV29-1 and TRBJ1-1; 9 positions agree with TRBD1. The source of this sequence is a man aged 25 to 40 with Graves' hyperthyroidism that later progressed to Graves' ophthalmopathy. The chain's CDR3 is CSVDLTGGNTEAFF. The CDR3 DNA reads TGCAGCGTTGACCTGACAGGGGGGAACACTGAAGCTTTCTTT. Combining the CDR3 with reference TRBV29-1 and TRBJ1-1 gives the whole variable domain SAVISQKPSRDICQRGTSLTIQCQVDSQVTMMFWYRQQPGQSLTLIATANQGSEATYESGFVIDKFPISRPNLTFSTLTVSNMSPEDSSIYLCSVDLTGGNTEAFFGQGTRLTVV.